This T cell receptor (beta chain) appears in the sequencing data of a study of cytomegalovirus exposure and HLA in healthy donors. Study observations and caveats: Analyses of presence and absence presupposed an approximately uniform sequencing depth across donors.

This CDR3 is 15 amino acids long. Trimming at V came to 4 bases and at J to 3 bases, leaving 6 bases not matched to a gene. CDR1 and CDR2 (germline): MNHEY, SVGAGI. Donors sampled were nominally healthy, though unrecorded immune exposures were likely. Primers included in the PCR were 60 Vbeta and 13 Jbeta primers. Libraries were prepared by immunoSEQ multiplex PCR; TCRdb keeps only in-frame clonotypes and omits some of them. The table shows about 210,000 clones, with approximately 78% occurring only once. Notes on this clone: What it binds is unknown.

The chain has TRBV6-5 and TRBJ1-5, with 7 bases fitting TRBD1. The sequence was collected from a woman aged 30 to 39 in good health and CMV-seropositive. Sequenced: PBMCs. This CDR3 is CASSSRQGLNQPQHF. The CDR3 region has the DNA TGTGCCAGCAGTTCCCGACAGGGCCTCAATCAGCCCCAGCATTTT.